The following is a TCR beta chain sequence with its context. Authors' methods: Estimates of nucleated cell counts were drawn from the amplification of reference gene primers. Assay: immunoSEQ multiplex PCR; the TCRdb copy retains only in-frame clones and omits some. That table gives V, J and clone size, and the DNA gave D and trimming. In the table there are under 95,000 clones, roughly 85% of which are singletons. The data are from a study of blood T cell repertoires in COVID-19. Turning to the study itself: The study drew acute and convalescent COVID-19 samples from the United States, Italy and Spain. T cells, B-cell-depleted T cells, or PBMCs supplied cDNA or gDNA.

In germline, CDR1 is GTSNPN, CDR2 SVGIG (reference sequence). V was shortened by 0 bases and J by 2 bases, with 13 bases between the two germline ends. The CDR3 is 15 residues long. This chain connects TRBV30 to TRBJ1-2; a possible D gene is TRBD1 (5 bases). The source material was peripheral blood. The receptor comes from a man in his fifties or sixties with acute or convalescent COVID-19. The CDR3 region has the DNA TGTGCCTGGAGTGTACGTCTAGGGGCAAACTATGGCTACACCTTC. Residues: CAWSVRLGANYGYTF.